Below are 30 T cell receptor beta chains sequenced from a single sample in a study of T cell clonotyping in hematopoietic cell transplantation. TCRdb keeps only in-frame clones here, not all; method: immunoSEQ multiplex PCR. The sample has roughly 40,000 clones; roughly 96% are singletons. The sample comprised peripheral blood mononuclear cells. The source is a man aged 25-45 years in good health. Some clones in this sample may be carry-over from other donors' samples.

The chain uses TRBV2 and TRBJ2-2; D is undetermined. CDR1 is SNHLY, CDR2 FYNNEI, per germline. V shed 8 bases and J shed 3 bases, with 16 bases lying between them. CDR3 length: 15 residues. This CDR3 reads CASPKRTDHTGELFF. The CDR3 DNA sequence: TGTGCCAGCCCCAAGAGGACGGACCACACCGGGGAGCTGTTTTTT.

The gene calls are TRBV27 and TRBJ1-1; perhaps TRBD1 as D (6 bases). Germline CDR1 MNHEY, CDR2 SMNVEV (reference sequence). CDR3 length: 14 residues. V dropped 3 bases and J dropped 5 bases, with 13 bases sitting between them. In DNA form, the CDR3 reads TGTGCCAGCAGTTTCTCCACAGGGAAGACTGAAGCTTTCTTT. It specifies CASSFSTGKTEAFF.

V is TRBV5-1 and J is TRBJ2-1, with TRBD2 identical over 13 bases. Germline values: CDR1 SGHRS, CDR2 YFSETQ. The length of the CDR3 is 16 residues. V lost 1 base and J lost 6; bases outside the gene matches: 4. CDR3 sequence (DNA): TGCGCCAGCAGCTTGACTAGCGGGGGGGCTGTCAATGAGCAGTTCTTC. Its protein is CASSLTSGGAVNEQFF.

This clone was detected only once. CDR3 sequence: CASSQDPQTGELNGELFF. The CDR3 region has the DNA TGCGCCAGCAGCCAAGACCCCCAGACGGGAGAGTTGAACGGGGAGCTGTTTTTT. The V and J genes are TRBV4-3 and TRBJ2-2; tentative D call: TRBD2 (6 bases). The CDR3 totals 18 residues. Trimming removed 0 bases from V and 7 bases from J, with 21 bases in between. Germline V gives CDR1 LGHNA, CDR2 YSLEER.

The chain couples TRBV27 to TRBJ2-7; possible D gene TRBD1, 5 bases. The CDR3 has 14 amino acids. Germline CDR1 is MNHEY and CDR2 is SMNVEV (reference sequence). V dropped 6 bases and J dropped 2 bases, with 14 bases sitting between them. The CDR3 region has the DNA TGTGCCAGCAGCTGGGCAGGGAAGGCCTACGAGCAGTACTTC. Protein: CASSWAGKAYEQYF.

The chain links TRBV28 to TRBJ2-5, with TRBD2 matching 9 bases. CDR1 and CDR2 from the germline V gene are MDHEN and SYDVKM. The CDR3 has 12 residues. V shed 11 bases, J shed 3 bases, and the junction held 4 bases outside the gene matches. As DNA, the CDR3 is TGTGCCGCGGCGGGGGGGGAAGAGACCCAGTACTTC. This translates into CAAAGGEETQYF.

The gene calls are TRBV7-8 and TRBJ1-1, with D unresolved. Germline V lookup: CDR1 SGHVS, CDR2 FQNEAQ. Trimming took off 1 base at V and 0 bases at J, with 9 bases between the two ends. This CDR3 spans 15 amino acids. Here the CDR3 reads CASSLGQNMNTEAFF. In DNA, the CDR3 is TGTGCCAGCAGCTTAGGGCAGAACATGAACACTGAAGCTTTCTTT.

This clone was picked up one time. V usage is TRBV10-2 and J usage is TRBJ2-1, with TRBD1 identical over 10 bases. After removal of 6 bases from V and 9 bases from J, the junction contained 8 bases not matched to a gene. The CDR3 spans 14 residues. The V gene's germline CDR1 is WSHSY and CDR2 SAAADI. CDR3 nucleotides: TGCGCCAGCAGGATCGACAGGGGGCGAAGTGAGCAGTTCTTC. It is translated as CASRIDRGRSEQFF.

The V call is TRBV5-1, the J call TRBJ1-1; TRBD1 might be the D (6 bases). There are 16 residues in the CDR3. Per germline, CDR1 SGHRS and CDR2 YFSETQ. Trimming removed 4 bases at V and 5 bases at J, with 21 bases between. CDR3 coding DNA: TGCGCCAGCAGCCAGGGACAATCGAAAAGGGAGACTGAAGCTTTCTTT. This encodes CASSQGQSKRETEAFF. Looking up the rest from reference TRBV5-1 and TRBJ1-1 gives the full variable domain: KAGVTQTPRYLIKTRGQQVTLSCSPISGHRSVSWYQQTPGQGLQFLFEYFSETQRNKGNFPGRFSGRQFSNSRSEMNVSTLELGDSALYLCASSQGQSKRETEAFFGQGTRLTVV.

The rearrangement joins TRBV11-3 to TRBJ2-3; a weak D match, TRBD2 (5 bases). The CDR3 extends over 14 amino acids. Germline V gene sequence: CDR1 SGHNT, CDR2 YENEEA. V lost 1 base, J lost 0 bases, and 5 bases lay in between. CDR3 protein: CASSLGGSTDTQYF. In DNA, the CDR3 is TGTGCCAGCAGCTTAGGCGGGAGCACAGATACGCAGTATTTT.

This rearrangement joins TRBV9 to TRBJ1-3; 7 bases match TRBD1. Unmatched junction bases numbered 14, after V lost 3 bases and J lost 8 bases. This CDR3 comprises 16 residues. Germline loops: CDR1 SGDLS, CDR2 YYNGEE. CDR3 sequence reads: CASSAGDSLPEYTIYF. CDR3 DNA sequence: TGTGCCAGCAGCGCCGGGGACAGTCTCCCGGAATACACCATATATTTT.

The chain joins TRBV6-1 to TRBJ1-4; possible D gene TRBD1, 6 bases. This CDR3 is built from 12 residues. Germline CDR1 reads MNHNS; CDR2 reads SASEGT. V lost 6 bases to trimming and J lost 8 bases, with 10 bases between them. The CDR3 is CASSQGLEKLFF. The CDR3 coding sequence is TGTGCCAGCAGCCAGGGGTTGGAAAAACTGTTTTTT.

This chain connects TRBV20-1 to TRBJ1-1, with a weak D call TRBD1 (6 bases). This CDR3 comprises 10 residues. CDR1 and CDR2 (germline): DFQATT, SNEGSKA (reference sequence). Trimming removed 6 bases from V and 7 bases from J, with 9 bases in between. In nucleotides, the CDR3 is TGCAGTGCCAGGGGATATGAAGCTTTCTTT. Its translation: CSARGYEAFF.

The chain is built from TRBV5-1 and TRBJ1-1; 10 bases align to TRBD1. This CDR3 spans 16 amino acids. The junction had 8 bases not matched to a gene; V was cut back by 1 base and J by 5 bases. From germline, CDR1 is SGHRS and CDR2 YFSETQ. In nucleotides, the CDR3 is TGCGCCAGCAGCTTGTACGACAGGGGGCGAGGAACTGAAGCTTTCTTT. It translates to CASSLYDRGRGTEAFF.

This chain joins TRBV30 and TRBJ1-1; TRBD1 might be the D (6 bases). Trimming took off 4 bases at V and 5 bases at J, with 14 bases between the two ends. Per the germline V gene, CDR1 is GTSNPN and CDR2 is SVGIG (reference sequence). The CDR3 extends over 13 amino acids. This CDR3 reads CAWMAGGRTEAFF. In DNA, the CDR3 is TGTGCCTGGATGGCCGGGGGCAGGACTGAAGCTTTCTTT.

The CDR3 loop reads CATSRGVGLRTQYF. The CDR3 DNA is TGTGCCACCAGCAGAGGTGTGGGGCTCCGTACGCAGTATTTT. The chain combines TRBV15 with TRBJ2-3, with D perhaps TRBD1 (5 bases). CDR1 is LNHNV, CDR2 YYDKDF, per germline (reference sequence). The CDR3 covers 14 residues. V was clipped by 1 base and J by 8 bases, with 13 bases between them.

The V gene is TRBV11-3, the J gene TRBJ2-5; TRBD2 agrees at 14 bases. CDR1 and CDR2 from the germline V gene are SGHNT and YENEEA. V trimming: 5 bases; J trimming: 4 bases; junction bases outside the gene matches: 9. CDR3 length equals 17 residues. In DNA, the CDR3 is TGTGCCAGCAGCCCAGGGACTAGCGGGAGTATGGTAGAGACCCAGTACTTC. It is translated as CASSPGTSGSMVETQYF.

This rearrangement joins TRBV13 to TRBJ2-7; no clear D gene. The germline gives CDR1 PRHDT, CDR2 FYEKMQ (reference sequence). CDR3 length: 12 amino acids. Trimming stripped 6 bases from V and 1 base from J, with 7 bases between. CDR3 region: CASSGVSYEQYF. The CDR3 DNA sequence: TGTGCCAGCAGTGGTGTTTCCTACGAGCAGTACTTC. The full variable domain, with the rest looked up from reference TRBV13 and TRBJ2-7, is AAGVIQSPRHLIKEKRETATLKCYPIPRHDTVYWYQQGPGQDPQFLISFYEKMQSDKGSIPDRFSAQQFSDYHSELNMSSLELGDSALYFCASSGVSYEQYFGPGTRLTVT.

V gene TRBV4-3 combines with J gene TRBJ2-1; the D call may be TRBD1 or TRBD2 (5 bases each). Trimming removed 1 base from V and 8 bases from J, with 12 bases in between. CDR3 length: 14 amino acids. From germline, CDR1 is LGHNA and CDR2 YSLEER. For the CDR3, the DNA is TGCGCCAGCAGCCAAGGTCGAGTGGGGGATGAGCAGTTCTTC. Its translation is CASSQGRVGDEQFF.

The chain has TRBV5-1 and TRBJ2-3; 7 nucleotides align to TRBD2. Germline loops: CDR1 SGHRS, CDR2 YFSETQ. V was pared by 7 bases and J by 2 bases, with 10 bases of the junction left unmatched. The CDR3 consists of 15 residues. CDR3 nucleotide sequence: TGCGCCAGCGCCCAGCCGGGAGGACCCACAGATACGCAGTATTTT. Protein sequence: CASAQPGGPTDTQYF.

This chain links TRBV9 with TRBJ1-2; the match to TRBD1 covers 8 bases. J gave up 0 bases and V 0 bases, and 7 bases lay outside the gene matches. Germline assignment: CDR1 SGDLS and CDR2 YYNGEE. The CDR3 length is 17 residues. The DNA of the CDR3 is TGTGCCAGCAGCGTAGACACCCTACAGGGGGCTAACTATGGCTACACCTTC. Translating gives CASSVDTLQGANYGYTF.

This clone was observed a handful of times. This CDR3 is CASSQDNGAGANVLTF. The DNA of the CDR3 is TGCGCCAGCAGCCAAGATAACGGGGCTGGGGCCAACGTCCTGACTTTC. The chain employs TRBV4-3 and TRBJ2-6; D might be TRBD2 (5 bases). Germline loops: CDR1 LGHNA, CDR2 YSLEER. V was cut by 0 bases and J by 2 bases, with 8 bases left in between. CDR3 length: 16 amino acids.

This clone was found once. The chain couples TRBV9 to TRBJ2-3, with 8 bases lining up with TRBD2. Trimming at V came to 0 bases and at J to 4 bases, leaving 7 bases not matched to a gene. Germline-derived CDR1 and CDR2 are SGDLS and YYNGEE. The CDR3 is 16 amino acids. The CDR3 reads CASSVATGGPADTQYF. Here the CDR3 DNA reads TGTGCCAGCAGCGTAGCTACGGGAGGGCCGGCAGATACGCAGTATTTT.

V and J are TRBV28 and TRBJ2-1; 10 nucleotides line up with TRBD2. The CDR3 is 16 amino acids. With V trimmed by 3 bases and J by 8 bases, 10 bases remained unmatched. Germline CDR1 is MDHEN and CDR2 is SYDVKM. CDR3 in amino acids: CASSFQRLAGKDEQFF. The CDR3 DNA reads as TGTGCCAGCAGTTTTCAACGACTAGCGGGTAAAGATGAGCAGTTCTTC.

CDR3 in amino acids: CASSSTGPSSELFF. The CDR3 region has the DNA TGTGCCAGCAGCTCGACAGGTCCGAGTAGCGAACTGTTTTTT. The chain recombines TRBV7-6 with TRBJ1-4; D perhaps matches TRBD1 (6 bases). Looked up from germline, CDR1 is SGHVS and CDR2 is FNYEAQ. There are 14 residues in the CDR3. Trimming shortened V by 4 bases and J by 12 bases, and 18 bases separated the two germline ends.

V gene TRBV5-1 combines with J gene TRBJ1-1; D is unclear. The CDR3 contains 13 residues. Trimming took 4 bases from V and 3 from J, leaving 10 bases between them. CDR1 SGHRS and CDR2 YFSETQ come from the germline V gene. The CDR3 bases are TGCGCCAGCAGCCTGGCTTGGGACACTGAAGCTTTCTTT. Its translation is CASSLAWDTEAFF.

The J gene is TRBJ1-2, the V gene TRBV29-1, with D possibly being TRBD1 (6 bases). This CDR3 region has 13 residues. The ends were cut back, 2 bases at V and 6 bases at J, with 13 bases in the middle. Germline loops: CDR1 SQVTM, CDR2 ANQGSEA. CDR3 sequence (DNA): TGCAGCGTTGAAAAAACAGGGCTTGATGGCTACACCTTC. Translation gives CSVEKTGLDGYTF.

This chain uses TRBV6-1 with TRBJ1-5; 8 bases are a match to TRBD1. The CDR3 totals 15 residues. J lost 7 bases, V lost 3 bases, and 8 bases had no gene match. CDR1 is MNHNS, CDR2 SASEGT, per germline. This chain's CDR3 is CASSETAGGSQPQHF. The CDR3 nucleotides read TGTGCCAGCAGTGAGACCGCAGGGGGCAGCCAGCCCCAGCATTTT.

The chain uses TRBV27 and TRBJ2-1; perhaps TRBD1 as D (5 bases). With 8 bases removed from V and 3 bases from J, the gap between germline ends came to 23 bases. The length of the CDR3 is 17 residues. Germline CDR1 and CDR2: MNHEY and SMNVEV (reference sequence). The DNA of the CDR3 is TGTGCCAGCTCCCTGACCAGCGAGTGGGGCGGCTACAATGAGCAGTTCTTC. It codes for CASSLTSEWGGYNEQFF.

This rearrangement joins TRBV29-1 to TRBJ2-7; 7 nucleotides align to TRBD2. Trimming at V came to 4 bases and at J to 3 bases, leaving 6 bases not matched to a gene. CDR3 size: 13 residues. CDR1 and CDR2 (germline): SQVTM, ANQGSEA. The CDR3 bases are TGCAGCGTTGGCGGAGCGGGGTACTACGAGCAGTACTTC. Amino acid sequence: CSVGGAGYYEQYF.